This T cell receptor beta chain came from a study of T cells in narcolepsy (dated by TCRdb to the late 2010s). A note on the overall study: Patients with narcolepsy type 1 or type 2 (NT1, NT2) and healthy control donors were enrolled in the study. To look for autoreactive T cells in narcolepsy patients that target self-antigens of hypocretin neurons (hypocretin, TRIB2), the study used TCR Vbeta sequencing to follow clonotypes in blood and CSF.

V lost 6 bases and J lost 6 bases; the stretch between them is 12 bases long. CDR1 and CDR2 were assigned from the germline V gene as MGHRA and YSYEKL. Reading from cysteine to phenylalanine, the CDR3 counts 12 amino acids. Here the CDR3 DNA is all that survives: 36 bases in frame from base 1. For TCR Vbeta sequencing, memory CD4+ T cells were sorted ex vivo from the peripheral blood of narcolepsy patients and healthy controls. Broader findings and caveats from the paper: Autoreactive clonotypes were reported to be detected serially in the blood of the same patients and of different patients, but not in the blood of healthy controls. Numbers of sequenced blood memory CD4+ clonotypes were comparable, with averages of some 40,000 in patients and 33,354 in controls. Plots comparing CSF and blood CD4+ T cell clonotypes from the same patient highlighted HCRT-specific and TRIB2-specific autoreactive clonotypes. Certain blood memory CD4+ repertoires from patients and controls had no sequences that matched autoreactive T cell clones.

Library preparation was by the immunoSEQ multiplex PCR assay. Entries here come from immuneACCESS through TCRdb and include only in-frame sequences with V and J called. Some clones fail to appear in such tables; in the studies checked, an unresolved V gene covers under half of the shortfall, and the cause of the remainder is unknown. The sample contains 25,000 to 35,000 clones, 65% to 90% of them found a single time. The biggest ten clones account for approximately 1% of the sample. About this clone: Its target antigen remains unknown. Base-call qualities are not available, and no considerably larger clone is one nucleotide away.

The source of this sequence is a human donor with narcolepsy. The sequenced sample was CD45RA- memory CD4+ T cells from PBMCs. This specimen's cell subset or site label, interpreted: memory T cells sorted ex vivo from peripheral blood. The chain joins TRBV4-1 to TRBJ2-7, with no confident D gene call. The CDR3 reads as follows: CASRHFDSEQYF. The DNA sequence reads TGCGCCAGCAGACATTTCGACTCCGAGCAGTACTTC.